These 32 T cell receptor beta chains were all obtained from the same sample, sequenced in a study of T cell repertoires in cytomegalovirus infection. TCRdb reprocessed the reads with MiXCR, giving one entry per CDR3 protein. The profile shows 560,000 or so distinct CDR3 sequences, more than 15% of them singletons. Specimen: CD8+ T cells from PBMCs. The origin of the receptors is a human donor in good health (CMV status not recorded). Some clones in this sample may be carry-over from other donors' samples.

This clonotype was seen at least ten times. The chain couples TRBV7-3 to TRBJ2-3, with D unresolved. The V and J ends lost 5 bases and 5 bases respectively, with 11 bases between them. In germline, CDR1 is SGHTA, CDR2 FQGTGA. This CDR3 contains 13 residues. The CDR3 DNA reads as TGTGCCAGCAGCCAAGCCGGCGGAGATACGCAGTATTTT. Its protein is CASSQAGGDTQYF.

At least ten counts were recorded for this clonotype. CDR3 loop: CASSLLDGPTANTEAFF. CDR3 DNA sequence: TGTGCCAGCAGCTTACTAGATGGACCGACAGCCAACACTGAAGCTTTCTTT. The V call is TRBV7-8, the J call TRBJ1-1; D perhaps matches TRBD1 (5 bases). This CDR3 contains 17 residues. V lost 2 bases and J lost 2, with 18 bases in between. From germline, CDR1 is SGHVS and CDR2 FQNEAQ.

This clonotype has only a few counts. V is TRBV10-3 and J is TRBJ2-1, with 13 bases aligning to TRBD2. The ends lost 3 bases at V and 8 bases at J; junction bases unmatched: 1. The germline V gene encodes CDR1 ENHRY and CDR2 SYGVKD. The CDR3 is 14 residues long. CDR3 bases: TGTGCCATCAGTGATACTAGCGGGAGGGATGAGCAGTTCTTC. Translated, it gives CAISDTSGRDEQFF.

There are many counts of this clonotype. The chain combines TRBV28 with TRBJ2-7; D is perhaps TRBD2 (6 bases). V lost 7 bases, J lost 6 bases, and 16 bases lay in between. The CDR3 sequence is 13 residues long. CDR1 is MDHEN and CDR2 is SYDVKM in the germline V gene. CDR3 region: CASNLRGGGEQYF. CDR3 nucleotide sequence: TGTGCCAGCAACCTCCGGGGAGGAGGCGAGCAGTACTTC.

At least ten counts were recorded for this clonotype. The chain recombines TRBV20-1 with TRBJ1-2; no reliable D call. The CDR3 sequence is 11 residues long. The V end was cut by 1 base, the J end by 6 bases, with 6 bases between. The germline gives CDR1 DFQATT, CDR2 SNEGSKA (reference sequence). The CDR3 coding sequence is TGCAGTGCTAGAGGACTACATGGCTACACCTTC. Translating it yields CSARGLHGYTF.

This clonotype came up a few times. J is TRBJ1-2 and V is TRBV29-1; no reliable D call. V lost 0 bases to trimming and J lost 0 bases, with 14 bases between them. Germline CDR1 reads SQVTM; CDR2 reads ANQGSEA. The CDR3 runs to 16 residues. In DNA form, the CDR3 reads TGCAGCGTTGAAGATTTCGGGAGAAAGGCTAACTATGGCTACACCTTC. Translation gives CSVEDFGRKANYGYTF.

The chain recombines TRBV7-8 with TRBJ2-1; 9 bases map to TRBD2. Germline CDR1 reads SGHVS; CDR2 reads FQNEAQ. V lost 1 base to trimming and J lost 3 bases; unmatched junction nucleotides: 10. The CDR3 loop spans 18 amino acids. The chain's CDR3 is CASSLVGMGGRVYNEQFF. The CDR3 region has the DNA TGTGCCAGCAGCTTAGTGGGGATGGGCGGGAGGGTCTACAATGAGCAGTTCTTC.

This clonotype was found a few times. V is TRBV5-1 and J is TRBJ2-2; D is unclear. The CDR3 covers 15 residues. V was shortened by 0 bases and J by 4 bases, with 10 bases between the two germline ends. Germline V lookup: CDR1 SGHRS, CDR2 YFSETQ. This chain's CDR3 is CASSLEGSVTGELFF. CDR3 sequence (DNA): TGCGCCAGCAGCTTGGAAGGGTCGGTCACCGGGGAGCTGTTTTTT.

V and J are TRBV9 and TRBJ2-1, with a weak D call TRBD2 (6 bases). Trimming took 1 base from V and 2 from J, leaving 10 bases between them. Germline CDR1 SGDLS, CDR2 YYNGEE. CDR3 length: 15 residues. The CDR3 DNA follows: TGTGCCAGCAGCGTACGGGAGAACGCCTACAATGAGCAGTTCTTC. It encodes CASSVRENAYNEQFF.

There are a few counts of this clonotype. The V and J genes are TRBV12-5 and TRBJ1-5; perhaps TRBD1 as D (6 bases). The V gene lost 7 bases and the J gene lost 1 base, with 14 bases spanning the gap. CDR1 and CDR2 from the germline V gene are LGHNT and FRNRAP. The CDR3 is made up of 15 amino acids. In DNA form, the CDR3 reads TGTGCTAGTGCCTTCCGGGACAACAGCAATCAGCCCCAGCATTTT. It codes for CASAFRDNSNQPQHF.

In its sample, this clonotype was seen many times. The chain combines TRBV11-2 with TRBJ2-2; D gene unclear. Trimming left V 2 bases short and J 2 bases short, with 6 bases between. Per germline, CDR1 SGHAT and CDR2 FQNNGV. The length of the CDR3 is 14 residues. DNA of the CDR3: TGTGCCAGCAGCTTATGGCCAAACACCGGGGAGCTGTTTTTT. Amino acid sequence: CASSLWPNTGELFF.

At least ten counts were recorded for this clonotype. The J gene is TRBJ2-1, the V gene TRBV27, with D possibly TRBD2 on 7 matching bases. The CDR3 is 14 residues long. The V and J ends lost 5 bases and 5 bases respectively, with 13 bases between them. Germline V gene data show CDR1 as MNHEY and CDR2 as SMNVEV (reference sequence). The CDR3 DNA is TGTGCCAGCAGTGGGGGGGCCCGGGACAATGAGCAGTTCTTC. Translation: CASSGGARDNEQFF.

Many counts were recorded for this clonotype. The V gene is TRBV10-3, the J gene TRBJ1-5; a weak D match, TRBD1 (6 bases). Trimming left V 6 bases short and J 2 bases short, with 23 bases between. Germline values: CDR1 ENHRY, CDR2 SYGVKD. The CDR3 is 18 residues long. CDR3: CAISAADRSAFGNQPQHF. In DNA form, the CDR3 reads TGTGCCATCAGCGCCGCGGACAGATCTGCATTTGGCAATCAGCCCCAGCATTTT.

The rearrangement joins TRBV9 to TRBJ1-1; D is possibly TRBD1 (6 bases). The germline V gene encodes CDR1 SGDLS and CDR2 YYNGEE. Trimming shortened V by 4 bases and J by 1 base, and 11 bases separated the two germline ends. The CDR3 sequence is 14 residues long. CDR3 nucleotides: TGTGCCAGCAGCTCACAGGGAGAGAACACTGAAGCTTTCTTT. Translating it yields CASSSQGENTEAFF.

This clonotype occurred a few times. The V call is TRBV3-1, the J call TRBJ2-3; D unresolved. V was shortened by 0 bases and J by 3 bases, with 10 bases between the two germline ends. This CDR3 is built from 15 residues. The germline V gene encodes CDR1 LGHDT and CDR2 YNNKEL (reference sequence). CDR3 sequence (DNA): TGTGCCAGCAGCCAAGAAAGCGTTCGGACAGATACGCAGTATTTT. Its protein product is CASSQESVRTDTQYF.

This clonotype came up many times. The rearrangement uses TRBV7-9 and TRBJ2-7, with 13 bases identical to TRBD2. The ends lost 0 bases at V and 5 bases at J; junction bases unmatched: 7. The CDR3 consists of 17 residues. Germline V lookup: CDR1 SEHNR, CDR2 FQNEAQ (reference sequence). The CDR3 coding sequence is TGTGCCAGCAGCTTAGCCCATACTAGCGGGGGGGCTGACGAGCAGTACTTC. Its translation: CASSLAHTSGGADEQYF. The full variable domain, with the rest looked up from reference TRBV7-9 and TRBJ2-7, is DTGVSQNPRHKITKRGQNVTFRCDPISEHNRLYWYRQTLGQGPEFLTYFQNEAQLEKSRLLSDRFSAERPKGSFSTLEIQRTEQGDSAMYLCASSLAHTSGGADEQYFGPGTRLTVT.

This clonotype occurred once. One end of the junction varies from germline; a read error may be responsible. The chain has TRBV6-2 or TRBV6-3 and TRBJ2-7; D perhaps matches TRBD1 (6 bases). This CDR3 spans 15 amino acids. Germline loops: CDR1 MNHEY, CDR2 SVGEGT. CDR3 amino acids: CASSFRDQGIYEQCF. Written as DNA, the CDR3 is TGTGCCAGCAGTTTCCGGGACCAGGGGATCTACGAGCAGTGCTTC.

This clonotype was recorded a few times. This rearrangement joins TRBV7-3 to TRBJ2-1; the D is unclear. The V gene lost 6 bases and the J gene lost 5 bases, with 20 bases spanning the gap. The CDR3 has 16 residues. Germline lookup yields CDR1 SGHTA and CDR2 FQGTGA. CDR3: CASSQRRGVPHNEQFF. DNA of the CDR3: TGTGCCAGCAGTCAACGTCGAGGCGTTCCTCACAATGAGCAGTTCTTC. The full variable domain, its missing parts supplied by reference TRBV7-3 and TRBJ2-1, is GAGVSQTPSNKVTEKGKYVELRCDPISGHTALYWYRQSLGQGPEFLIYFQGTGAADDSGLPNDRFFAVRPEGSVSTLKIQRTERGDSAVYLCASSQRRGVPHNEQFFGPGTRLTVL.

The table lists this clonotype with a few counts. The rearrangement links TRBV7-9 to TRBJ1-4, with TRBD1 matching over 8 bases. Per germline, CDR1 SEHNR and CDR2 FQNEAQ (reference sequence). The CDR3 runs 15 residues. J gave up 3 bases and V 4 bases, and 4 bases lay outside the gene matches. CDR3 bases: TGTGCCAGCAGCTCAACAGGGGGGCCTAATGAAAAACTGTTTTTT. The encoded protein is CASSSTGGPNEKLFF.

The V and J genes are TRBV3-1 and TRBJ2-7; unclear D gene. CDR3 size: 14 residues. Deletions cut 4 bases from V and 11 bases from J, with 21 bases between. Looked up from germline, CDR1 is LGHDT and CDR2 is YNNKEL (reference sequence). The CDR3 protein is CASSPPRSSYDKYF. The CDR3 DNA is TGTGCCAGCAGCCCCCCGAGGAGCTCCTACGATAAGTACTTC.

This clonotype occurred many times. The rearrangement links TRBV6-5 to TRBJ2-1; D unresolved. The V and J ends lost 2 bases and 10 bases respectively, with 6 bases between them. This CDR3 has 11 amino acids. Germline loops: CDR1 MNHEY, CDR2 SVGAGI. This CDR3 is CASSYRREQFF. The CDR3 DNA follows: TGTGCCAGCAGTTACAGGAGAGAGCAGTTCTTC.

This clonotype appeared a few times. The chain recombines TRBV30 with TRBJ2-7; D gene ambiguous. Trimming pared 1 base from V and 5 bases from J, leaving 9 bases between. Per the germline V gene, CDR1 is GTSNPN and CDR2 is SVGIG (reference sequence). This CDR3 has 12 amino acids. CDR3 DNA sequence: TGTGCCTGGAGTGATGTCGGAGACGAGCAGTACTTC. It yields the protein CAWSDVGDEQYF.

The sample holds many counts of this clonotype. The chain joins TRBV7-9 to TRBJ1-1; 7 bases align to TRBD1. The CDR3 totals 16 residues. CDR1 is SEHNR, CDR2 FQNEAQ, per germline (reference sequence). V gave up 2 bases and J gave up 6 bases; unmatched junction bases: 12. CDR3 region: CASSLPAQTGDPEAFF. CDR3 DNA: TGTGCCAGCAGCTTACCAGCTCAAACAGGGGACCCTGAAGCTTTCTTT.

In its sample, this clonotype was seen a few times. The rearrangement links TRBV28 to TRBJ2-7; TRBD1 might be the D (6 bases). Trimming cost V 5 bases and J 2 bases, with 10 bases left between them. Germline V CDR1 and CDR2: MDHEN, SYDVKM. The CDR3 is 13 amino acids. CDR3 region: CASSMDRAYEQYF. CDR3 sequence (DNA): TGTGCCAGCAGTATGGACAGAGCCTACGAGCAGTACTTC.

This chain links TRBV7-3 with TRBJ2-1; 14 nucleotides line up with TRBD2. CDR3 length: 16 amino acids. V lost 11 bases to trimming and J lost 9 bases; unmatched junction nucleotides: 15. Germline loops: CDR1 SGHTA, CDR2 FQGTGA. The CDR3 nucleotides are TGTGCCTGCGGCCTATTGACTAGCGGGAGGGCCACTGAGCAGTTCTTC. Its translation: CACGLLTSGRATEQFF.

This clonotype was picked up many times. The rearrangement links TRBV12-3 or TRBV12-4 to TRBJ1-5; 10 bases match TRBD1. There are 16 residues in the CDR3. V lost 2 bases and J lost 7; bases outside the gene matches: 8. The CDR3 DNA follows: TGTGCCAGCAGTTTACTTGGAGGACAGGGGGAACAGCCCCAGCATTTT. Encoded protein: CASSLLGGQGEQPQHF.

The table lists this clonotype with many counts. J is TRBJ2-1 and V is TRBV20-1, with D maybe TRBD1 (6 bases). Trimming pared 6 bases from V and 0 bases from J, leaving 21 bases between. The CDR3 sequence is 17 residues long. Germline CDR1 reads DFQATT; CDR2 reads SNEGSKA (reference sequence). CDR3 DNA sequence: TGCAGTGCCGACCCACCCGGGACAAGGAGCTCCTACAATGAGCAGTTCTTC. Translation gives CSADPPGTRSSYNEQFF.

The sample holds one count of this clonotype. J is TRBJ2-7 and V is TRBV20-1, with 7 bases identical to TRBD2. The CDR3 covers 13 residues. Trimming removed 3 bases from V and 5 bases from J; junction bases left unmatched: 7. Per the germline V gene, CDR1 is DFQATT and CDR2 is SNEGSKA (reference sequence). In nucleotides, the CDR3 is TGCAGTGCTAGGGGCGGGAGAGGCCACGAGCAGTACTTC. Protein sequence: CSARGGRGHEQYF.

CDR3 protein: CASSQEGQSNEKLFF. DNA for the CDR3: TGCGCCAGCAGCCAAGAAGGACAGTCTAATGAAAAACTGTTTTTT. This chain links TRBV4-1 with TRBJ1-4; perhaps TRBD1 as D (6 bases). The germline CDR1 and CDR2 sequences are MGHRA and YSYEKL. The length of the CDR3 is 15 residues. The germline V and J ends were trimmed by 0 bases and 3 bases, with 8 bases remaining between them.

In its sample, this clonotype was seen a few times. The rearrangement links TRBV7-3 to TRBJ2-3, with 8 bases matching TRBD2. Trimming at V came to 5 bases and at J to 5 bases, leaving 6 bases not matched to a gene. Germline V gene data show CDR1 as SGHTA and CDR2 as FQGTGA. The CDR3 sequence is 14 residues long. The CDR3 reads CASSPAGERDTQYF. The CDR3 DNA reads TGTGCCAGCAGCCCAGCGGGAGAGAGAGATACGCAGTATTTT. Supplemented by reference TRBV7-3 and TRBJ2-3, the full variable domain reads GAGVSQTPSNKVTEKGKYVELRCDPISGHTALYWYRQSLGQGPEFLIYFQGTGAADDSGLPNDRFFAVRPEGSVSTLKIQRTERGDSAVYLCASSPAGERDTQYFGPGTRLTVL.

V is TRBV19 and J is TRBJ2-7, with D possibly TRBD1 on 6 matching bases. Germline loops: CDR1 LNHDA, CDR2 SQIVND (reference sequence). There are 14 residues in the CDR3. Trimming pared 1 base from V and 6 bases from J, leaving 13 bases between. The CDR3 DNA is TGTGCCAGTAGTATAGGAGGGGGTCCGGGCGAGCAGTACTTC. It encodes CASSIGGGPGEQYF.

This clonotype has a count of ten or more. The chain has TRBV6-1 and TRBJ1-1; maybe TRBD1 (6 bases). Germline CDR1 MNHNS, CDR2 SASEGT. Trimming cost V 0 bases and J 4 bases, with 12 bases left between them. This CDR3 region has 15 residues. The CDR3 bases are TGTGCCAGCAGTGAAGCGGGGGCAGGGGTCACTGAAGCTTTCTTT. It translates to CASSEAGAGVTEAFF.